This T cell receptor beta chain derives from a study of breast tumors, draining lymph nodes, adjacent tissues. The CDR3 has 14 amino acids. V shed 6 bases and J shed 4 bases, with 16 bases lying between them. CDR1 is SGDLS and CDR2 is YYNGEE in the germline V gene. Each CDR3 protein gets one entry after TCRdb re-called the multiplex PCR reads with MiXCR. This table has 84,000 or so distinct CDR3 sequences, around 29% appearing once. Breast cancer patients provided tissue from their axillary draining lymph nodes. This clonotype was counted at least ten times. The chain couples TRBV9 to TRBJ2-5, with D perhaps matching TRBD1 or TRBD2 (5 bases each). The source of this sequence is a female donor with breast cancer. Some clones in this sample may be carry-over from other donors' samples. The sample was axillary lymph node tissue. The CDR3 region has the DNA TGTGCCAGCACCATGGGGGTTCATTCAGAGACCCAGTACTTC. This encodes CASTMGVHSETQYF.